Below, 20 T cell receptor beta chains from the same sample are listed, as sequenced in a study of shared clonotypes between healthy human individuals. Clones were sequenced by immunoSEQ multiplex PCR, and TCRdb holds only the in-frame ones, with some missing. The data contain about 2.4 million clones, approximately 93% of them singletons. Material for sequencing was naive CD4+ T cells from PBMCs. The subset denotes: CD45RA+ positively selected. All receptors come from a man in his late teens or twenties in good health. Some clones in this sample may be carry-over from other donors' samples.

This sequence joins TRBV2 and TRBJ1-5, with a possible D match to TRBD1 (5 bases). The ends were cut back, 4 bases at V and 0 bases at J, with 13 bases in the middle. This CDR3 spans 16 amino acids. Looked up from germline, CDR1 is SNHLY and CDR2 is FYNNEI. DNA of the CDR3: TGTGCCAGCAGTGCCTATGGGGGGAATAGCAATCAGCCCCAGCATTTT. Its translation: CASSAYGGNSNQPQHF.

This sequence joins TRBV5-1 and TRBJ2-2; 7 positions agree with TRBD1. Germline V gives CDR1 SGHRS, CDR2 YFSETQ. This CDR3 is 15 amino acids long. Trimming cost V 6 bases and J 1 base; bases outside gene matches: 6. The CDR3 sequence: CASNTGDGNTGELFF. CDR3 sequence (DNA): TGCGCCAGCAACACAGGGGATGGGAACACCGGGGAGCTGTTTTTT. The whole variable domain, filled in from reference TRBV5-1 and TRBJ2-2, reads KAGVTQTPRYLIKTRGQQVTLSCSPISGHRSVSWYQQTPGQGLQFLFEYFSETQRNKGNFPGRFSGRQFSNSRSEMNVSTLELGDSALYLCASNTGDGNTGELFFGEGSRLTVL.

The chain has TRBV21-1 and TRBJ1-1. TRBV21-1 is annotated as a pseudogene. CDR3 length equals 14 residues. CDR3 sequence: CASSKWCGANPAFF. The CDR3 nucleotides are TGTGCCAGCAGCAAATGGTGTGGAGCAAACCCGGCTTTCTTT.

CDR3 sequence: CASSLVGNEDEKLFF. Written as DNA, the CDR3 is TGCGCCAGCAGCTTGGTGGGGAACGAGGATGAAAAACTGTTTTTT. The V gene is TRBV5-1, the J gene TRBJ1-4; D remains unclear. Germline V gene data show CDR1 as SGHRS and CDR2 as YFSETQ. V dropped 0 bases and J dropped 6 bases, with 12 bases sitting between them. This CDR3 is built from 15 residues.

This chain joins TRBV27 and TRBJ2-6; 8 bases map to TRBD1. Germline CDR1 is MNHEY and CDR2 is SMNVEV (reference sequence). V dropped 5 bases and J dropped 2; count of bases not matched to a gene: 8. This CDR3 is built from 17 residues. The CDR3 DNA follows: TGTGCCAGCAGTCCGGGACAGGACGGGGCTGGGGCCAACGTCCTGACTTTC. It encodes CASSPGQDGAGANVLTF.

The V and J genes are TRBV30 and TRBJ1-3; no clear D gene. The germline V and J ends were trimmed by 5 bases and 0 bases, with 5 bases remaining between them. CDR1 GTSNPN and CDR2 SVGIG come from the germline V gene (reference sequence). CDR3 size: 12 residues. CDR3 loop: CAWDVSGNTIYF. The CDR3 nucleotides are TGTGCCTGGGACGTCTCTGGAAACACCATATATTTT.

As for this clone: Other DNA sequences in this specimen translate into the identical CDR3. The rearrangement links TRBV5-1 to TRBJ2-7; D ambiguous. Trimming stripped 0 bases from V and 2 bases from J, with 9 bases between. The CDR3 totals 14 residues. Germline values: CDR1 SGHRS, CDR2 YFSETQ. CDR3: CASSLAGSPYEQYF. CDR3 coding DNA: TGCGCCAGCAGCTTGGCCGGAAGTCCCTACGAGCAGTACTTC.

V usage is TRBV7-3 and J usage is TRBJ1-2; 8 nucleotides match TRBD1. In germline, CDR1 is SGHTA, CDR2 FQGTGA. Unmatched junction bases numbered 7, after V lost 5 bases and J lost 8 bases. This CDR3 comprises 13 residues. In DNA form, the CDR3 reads TGTGCCAGCAGCCCCGGACAGGGACGGGGCTACACCTTC. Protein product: CASSPGQGRGYTF.

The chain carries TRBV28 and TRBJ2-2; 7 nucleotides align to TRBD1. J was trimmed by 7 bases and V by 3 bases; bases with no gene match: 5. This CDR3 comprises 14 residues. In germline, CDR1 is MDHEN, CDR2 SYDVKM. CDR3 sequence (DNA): TGTGCCAGCAGTTTTAGGACAGGCCTCGGGGAGCTGTTTTTT. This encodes CASSFRTGLGELFF.

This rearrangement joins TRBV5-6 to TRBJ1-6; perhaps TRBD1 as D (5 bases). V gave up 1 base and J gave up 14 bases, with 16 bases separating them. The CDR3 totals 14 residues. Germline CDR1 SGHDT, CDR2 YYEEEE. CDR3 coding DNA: TGTGCCAGCAGCTTGAGAGGGGTCCTACGCACCCTCCACTTT. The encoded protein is CASSLRGVLRTLHF.

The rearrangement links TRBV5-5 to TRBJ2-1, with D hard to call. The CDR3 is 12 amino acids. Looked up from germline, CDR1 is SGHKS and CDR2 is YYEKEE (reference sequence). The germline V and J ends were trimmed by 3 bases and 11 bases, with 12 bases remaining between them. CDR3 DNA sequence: TGTGCCAGCAGCTCGCTCCGGGCCCAGCAGTTCTTC. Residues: CASSSLRAQQFF.

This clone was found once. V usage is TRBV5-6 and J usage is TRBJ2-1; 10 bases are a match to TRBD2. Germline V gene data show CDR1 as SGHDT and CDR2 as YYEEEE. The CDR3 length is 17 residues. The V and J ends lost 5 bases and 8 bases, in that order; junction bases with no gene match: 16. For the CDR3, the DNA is TGTGCCAGCAGGCGATCCCCACTAGCGGGGAAACGCTATGAGCAGTTCTTC. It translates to CASRRSPLAGKRYEQFF.

CDR3 sequence (DNA): TGTGCCAGTAATGACAGCGGTTTTAATTCACCCCTCCACTTT. Encoded protein: CASNDSGFNSPLHF. This chain joins TRBV19 and TRBJ1-6; TRBD1 is a possible D gene (5 bases). CDR1 is LNHDA and CDR2 is SQIVND in the germline V gene (reference sequence). The CDR3 runs to 14 residues. Trimming pared 7 bases from V and 6 bases from J, leaving 13 bases between.

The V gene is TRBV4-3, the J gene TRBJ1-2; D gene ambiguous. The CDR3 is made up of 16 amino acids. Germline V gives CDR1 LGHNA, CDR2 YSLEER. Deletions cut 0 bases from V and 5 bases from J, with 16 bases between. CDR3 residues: CASSQEVGLLIYGYTF. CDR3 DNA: TGCGCCAGCAGCCAAGAGGTCGGACTACTGATTTATGGCTACACCTTC.

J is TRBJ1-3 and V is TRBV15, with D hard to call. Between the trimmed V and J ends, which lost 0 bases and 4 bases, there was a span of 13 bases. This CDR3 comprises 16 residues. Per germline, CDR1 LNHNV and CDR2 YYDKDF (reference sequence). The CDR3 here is CATSREGSRAGNTIYF. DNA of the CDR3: TGTGCCACCAGCAGAGAAGGCTCTCGGGCGGGAAACACCATATATTTT.

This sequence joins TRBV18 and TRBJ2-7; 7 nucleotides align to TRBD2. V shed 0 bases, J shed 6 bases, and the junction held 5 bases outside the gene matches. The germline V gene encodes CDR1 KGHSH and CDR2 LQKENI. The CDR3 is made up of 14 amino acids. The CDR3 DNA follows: TGTGCCAGCTCACCACCGGAGCGGGGCGGCGAGCAGTACTTC. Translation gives CASSPPERGGEQYF. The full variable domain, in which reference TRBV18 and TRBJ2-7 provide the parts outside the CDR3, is NAGVMQNPRHLVRRRGQEARLRCSPMKGHSHVYWYRQLPEEGLKFMVYLQKENIIDESGMPKERFSAEFPKEGPSILRIQQVVRGDSAAYFCASSPPERGGEQYFGPGTRLTVT.

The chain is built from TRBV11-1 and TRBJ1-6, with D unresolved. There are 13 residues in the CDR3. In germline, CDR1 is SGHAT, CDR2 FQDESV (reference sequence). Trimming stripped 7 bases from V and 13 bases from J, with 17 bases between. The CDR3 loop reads CASTDTLLGPLHF. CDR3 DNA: TGTGCCAGCACCGACACACTCTTGGGGCCCCTCCACTTT.

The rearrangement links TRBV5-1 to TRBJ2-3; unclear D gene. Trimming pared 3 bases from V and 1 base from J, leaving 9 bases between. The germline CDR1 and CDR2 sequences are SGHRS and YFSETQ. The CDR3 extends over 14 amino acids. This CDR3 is CASSYRVGTDTQYF. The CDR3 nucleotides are TGCGCCAGCAGCTACCGGGTCGGCACAGATACGCAGTATTTT.

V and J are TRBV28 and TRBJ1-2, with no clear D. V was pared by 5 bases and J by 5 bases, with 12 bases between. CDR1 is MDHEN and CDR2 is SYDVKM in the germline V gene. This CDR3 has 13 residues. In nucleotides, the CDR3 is TGTGCCAGCAGTCCCCCACTCGGATATGGCTACACCTTC. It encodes CASSPPLGYGYTF.

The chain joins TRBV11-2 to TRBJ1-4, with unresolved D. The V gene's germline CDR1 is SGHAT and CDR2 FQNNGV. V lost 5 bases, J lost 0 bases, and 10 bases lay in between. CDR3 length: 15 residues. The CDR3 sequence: CASSQIPTTNEKLFF. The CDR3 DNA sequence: TGTGCCAGCAGCCAAATCCCCACAACTAATGAAAAACTGTTTTTT.